These 24 T cell receptor beta chains share one sample of origin, sequenced in a study of cytomegalovirus exposure and HLA in healthy donors. The PCR used 60 Vbeta and 13 Jbeta primers. Repertoires were generated with immunoSEQ multiplex PCR, while TCRdb's copy carries only in-frame clones and drops some. The sample has more than 200,000 clones; nearly 80% are singletons. Material for sequencing was PBMCs. The receptors derive from a young man in good health and CMV-seronegative.

This rearrangement joins TRBV6-1 to TRBJ2-7, with 8 positions matching TRBD2. The germline CDR1 and CDR2 sequences are MNHNS and SASEGT. With 0 bases clipped from V and 5 bases from J, the junction kept 9 bases outside the gene matches. The CDR3 runs 16 residues. The CDR3 protein is CASSEAISGIRHEQYF. The CDR3 region has the DNA TGTGCCAGCAGTGAAGCCATTAGCGGGATACGACACGAGCAGTACTTC.

This chain links TRBV10-3 with TRBJ2-1, with 13 bases identical to TRBD2. This CDR3 is built from 20 residues. V was pared by 6 bases and J by 1 base, with 15 bases of the junction left unmatched. Per germline, CDR1 ENHRY and CDR2 SYGVKD. Here the CDR3 DNA reads TGTGCCATCAGCACTGGGACACTAGCGGGAGGGCCGAAGTCCTACAATGAGCAGTTCTTC. Protein: CAISTGTLAGGPKSYNEQFF.

The J gene is TRBJ2-1, the V gene TRBV30, with 7 bases fitting TRBD1. Germline trimming cut 3 bases from V and 0 bases from J; bases unmatched to any gene: 5. The CDR3 is 15 amino acids. Germline CDR1 and CDR2: GTSNPN and SVGIG (reference sequence). The CDR3: CAWSMTGSSYNEQFF. In DNA, the CDR3 is TGTGCCTGGAGCATGACAGGGAGCTCCTACAATGAGCAGTTCTTC.

The chain combines TRBV6-1 with TRBJ1-2, with 8 bases that match TRBD1. The CDR3 extends over 15 amino acids. Germline V gene sequence: CDR1 MNHNS, CDR2 SASEGT. The V gene end was trimmed by 10 bases and the J gene end by 2 bases; junction bases not matched to a gene: 12. Written as DNA, the CDR3 is TGTGCCACTCATTGGACAGGGCAGGCCAACTATGGCTACACCTTC. As protein: CATHWTGQANYGYTF.

The V and J genes are TRBV4-3 and TRBJ2-3; 12 bases line up with TRBD2. The V gene's germline CDR1 is LGHNA and CDR2 YSLEER. Losses at the gene ends were 1 base for V and 0 bases for J; bases not matched to a gene: 5. The CDR3 covers 18 residues. CDR3 nucleotides: TGCGCCAGCAGCCAAGCGTCCGGGACTAGCGGGAGCACAGATACGCAGTATTTT. Protein product: CASSQASGTSGSTDTQYF.

This chain links TRBV6-6 with TRBJ2-7; weak D call: TRBD2 (6 bases). Germline assignment: CDR1 MNHNY and CDR2 SVGAGI (reference sequence). The V end lost 5 bases, the J end lost 3 bases, and 17 bases lay between the germline ends. The CDR3 length is 15 residues. The CDR3 nucleotides are TGTGCCAGCAGTGACCCCGGTAGGGGAGGCTACGAGCAGTACTTC. It encodes CASSDPGRGGYEQYF.

This chain connects TRBV11-2 to TRBJ2-3; no clear D. The CDR3 runs 15 residues. V lost 2 bases and J 1 base, leaving 10 bases between the germline ends. Looked up from germline, CDR1 is SGHAT and CDR2 is FQNNGV. Here the CDR3 DNA reads TGTGCCAGCAGCTTATTCCCCCGGGGCACAGATACGCAGTATTTT. It encodes CASSLFPRGTDTQYF.

This chain connects TRBV28 to TRBJ2-1, with 7 bases matching TRBD2. Germline loops: CDR1 MDHEN, CDR2 SYDVKM. The CDR3 contains 15 residues. V trimming: 5 bases; J trimming: 5 bases; junction bases outside the gene matches: 9. CDR3 residues: CASSARGLTHNEQFF. CDR3 coding DNA: TGTGCCAGCAGTGCCCGGGGACTAACCCACAATGAGCAGTTCTTC. The complete variable domain, with remaining parts taken from reference TRBV28 and TRBJ2-1, reads DVKVTQSSRYLVKRTGEKVFLECVQDMDHENMFWYRQDPGLGLRLIYFSYDVKMKEKGDIPEGYSVSREKKERFSLILESASTNQTSMYLCASSARGLTHNEQFFGPGTRLTVL.

The chain recombines TRBV4-3 with TRBJ2-1; D is undetermined. The CDR3 contains 15 residues. Germline assignment: CDR1 LGHNA and CDR2 YSLEER. Trimming stripped 0 bases from V and 7 bases from J, with 13 bases between. The CDR3 reads CASSQEVPGGNEQFF. For the CDR3, the DNA is TGCGCCAGCAGCCAAGAGGTCCCAGGTGGGAATGAGCAGTTCTTC.

The chain has TRBV30 and TRBJ1-1; 8 bases match TRBD1. The CDR3 runs 12 residues. Germline loops: CDR1 GTSNPN, CDR2 SVGIG (reference sequence). Unmatched junction bases numbered 7, after V lost 3 bases and J lost 10 bases. In nucleotides, the CDR3 is TGTGCCTGGAGGGAGAGCGACAGGGGAGCTTTCTTT. Residues: CAWRESDRGAFF.

The chain employs TRBV5-1 and TRBJ1-3; unclear D gene. Germline CDR1 SGHRS, CDR2 YFSETQ. The CDR3 length is 15 residues. The V end was cut by 1 base, the J end by 1 base, with 9 bases between. CDR3 protein: CASSLYEVSGNTIYF. The DNA for the CDR3 is TGCGCCAGCAGCTTGTATGAGGTTTCTGGAAACACCATATATTTT.

This clone was found a few times. This chain links TRBV27 with TRBJ1-1; 9 bases are shared with TRBD1. Trimming cost V 4 bases and J 5 bases; bases outside gene matches: 8. There are 15 residues in the CDR3. Germline assignment: CDR1 MNHEY and CDR2 SMNVEV (reference sequence). DNA for the CDR3: TGTGCCAGCAGTTCGCTCGGACAGGGGCAAACTGAAGCTTTCTTT. Translation gives CASSSLGQGQTEAFF.

This sequence joins TRBV2 and TRBJ2-3, with a weak D call TRBD1 (6 bases). The CDR3 has 12 residues. In germline, CDR1 is SNHLY, CDR2 FYNNEI. With 6 bases removed from V and 6 bases from J, the gap between germline ends came to 10 bases. The CDR3 DNA reads as TGTGCCAGCAGCCCAGGGGTTGATACGCAGTATTTT. Translation gives CASSPGVDTQYF.

In DNA form, the CDR3 reads TGTGCCAGCAGTCAAACGAGGGTTTTCGAGCAGTACTTC. This codes for CASSQTRVFEQYF. This chain connects TRBV27 to TRBJ2-7, with D perhaps TRBD2 (5 bases). Trimming took off 5 bases at V and 6 bases at J, with 14 bases between the two ends. Germline assignment: CDR1 MNHEY and CDR2 SMNVEV (reference sequence). The length of the CDR3 is 13 residues.

This clone turned up a few times. The genes are TRBV7-9 and TRBJ2-1; 7 bases are shared with TRBD1. The CDR3 is 15 residues long. Germline loops: CDR1 SEHNR, CDR2 FQNEAQ (reference sequence). The junction had 11 bases not matched to a gene; V was cut back by 6 bases and J by 6 bases. The CDR3: CASSKRQGGPNEQFF. DNA of the CDR3: TGTGCCAGCAGTAAGAGACAGGGCGGCCCCAATGAGCAGTTCTTC.

The CDR3 sequence: CASSASNHRDLYEKLFF. CDR3 bases: TGTGCCAGTAGTGCCTCAAACCACAGGGATCTGTATGAAAAACTGTTTTTT. The V gene is TRBV19, the J gene TRBJ1-4; possibly TRBD1 for D (6 bases). The length of the CDR3 is 17 residues. V was cut by 5 bases and J by 6 bases, with 22 bases left in between. The germline V gene has CDR1 LNHDA and CDR2 SQIVND (reference sequence).

V gene TRBV28 combines with J gene TRBJ2-5; TRBD1 aligns across 10 bases. The CDR3 consists of 15 residues. With V trimmed by 2 bases and J by 6 bases, 6 bases remained unmatched. CDR1 is MDHEN and CDR2 is SYDVKM in the germline V gene. This CDR3 reads CASSLPTGQGKTQYF. The CDR3 coding sequence is TGTGCCAGCAGTTTACCTACGGGACAGGGGAAGACCCAGTACTTC.

This rearrangement joins TRBV19 to TRBJ2-1, with 9 bases aligning to TRBD1. The junction had 9 bases not matched to a gene; V was cut back by 6 bases and J by 6 bases. Germline CDR1 and CDR2: LNHDA and SQIVND (reference sequence). The CDR3 has 15 amino acids. This CDR3 reads CASSTGGGWVNEQFF. The CDR3 DNA is TGTGCCAGTAGCACAGGGGGCGGGTGGGTCAATGAGCAGTTCTTC. The entire variable domain, with the rest obtained from reference TRBV19 and TRBJ2-1, is as follows: DGGITQSPKYLFRKEGQNVTLSCEQNLNHDAMYWYRQDPGQGLRLIYYSQIVNDFQKGDIAEGYSVSREKKESFPLTVTSAQKNPTAFYLCASSTGGGWVNEQFFGPGTRLTVL.

This chain uses TRBV6-5 with TRBJ2-7; TRBD2 agrees at 8 bases. The ends lost 7 bases at V and 1 base at J; junction bases unmatched: 6. The CDR3 is made up of 14 amino acids. Germline V gene data show CDR1 as MNHEY and CDR2 as SVGAGI. CDR3 coding DNA: TGTGCCAGCACCAAGGCGGGGGGTTCCTACGAGCAGTACTTC. It yields the protein CASTKAGGSYEQYF.

This clone was picked up one time. This chain's CDR3 is CASSAQGAYEQYF. The DNA for the CDR3 is TGTGCCAGCAGTGCCCAGGGTGCCTACGAGCAGTACTTC. The chain carries TRBV2 and TRBJ2-7, with D maybe TRBD1 (5 bases). The V gene lost 4 bases and the J gene lost 2 bases, with 9 bases spanning the gap. This CDR3 has 13 amino acids. Germline CDR1 and CDR2: SNHLY and FYNNEI.

The CDR3 is CASSLVTGVNYGYTF. The CDR3 region has the DNA TGTGCCAGCAGTTTAGTTACAGGGGTAAACTATGGCTACACCTTC. V usage is TRBV28 and J usage is TRBJ1-2, with 7 bases lining up with TRBD1. V lost 2 bases to trimming and J lost 2 bases; unmatched junction nucleotides: 5. The CDR3 sequence is 15 residues long. CDR1 MDHEN and CDR2 SYDVKM come from the germline V gene.

The CDR3 here is CASSDGVYNEQFF. The CDR3, as DNA: TGCGCCAGCAGCGACGGGGTTTACAATGAGCAGTTCTTC. J is TRBJ2-1 and V is TRBV4-1; D may be TRBD2 (5 bases). Deletions cut 5 bases from V and 4 bases from J, with 9 bases between. The length of the CDR3 is 13 residues. Germline V gene sequence: CDR1 MGHRA, CDR2 YSYEKL.

The chain uses TRBV19 and TRBJ2-1; D is unresolved. CDR1 and CDR2 (germline): LNHDA, SQIVND (reference sequence). This CDR3 comprises 15 residues. V gave up 5 bases and J gave up 0 bases, with 11 bases separating them. The CDR3 reads CASSSPRSSYNEQFF. The CDR3 bases are TGTGCCAGTAGTTCCCCCCGGAGCTCCTACAATGAGCAGTTCTTC.

V is TRBV4-3 and J is TRBJ2-1, with 10 bases identical to TRBD2. V lost 0 bases, J lost 9 bases, and 8 bases stayed unmatched. The CDR3 extends over 16 amino acids. Germline lookup yields CDR1 LGHNA and CDR2 YSLEER. The CDR3 here is CASSQEEREGGFEQFF. CDR3 in DNA: TGCGCCAGCAGCCAAGAGGAGCGGGAGGGGGGATTTGAGCAGTTCTTC.